The present T cell receptor (beta chain) was sequenced within a study of blood T cell repertoires in COVID-19. On the study more broadly: Both acute and convalescent COVID-19 samples were obtained from the United States, Italy and Spain.

J was trimmed by 6 bases and V by 5 bases; bases with no gene match: 8. From germline, CDR1 is MNHEY and CDR2 SMNVEV (reference sequence). The length of the CDR3 is 15 residues. Enrolment of Seattle patients took place during active infection, and they were followed longitudinally. Original data processing: Estimates of nucleated cell counts were drawn from the amplification of reference gene primers. Assay: immunoSEQ multiplex PCR; the TCRdb copy retains only in-frame clones and omits some. The DNA was the basis for D and trimming; V, J and clone size are from that table. The sample consists of approximately 500,000 clones, about 88% of them appearing once.

This sequence originates from a woman aged 50 to 60 with COVID-19, enrolled during active disease. The V gene is TRBV27, the J gene TRBJ2-2; 8 bases map to TRBD1. Sequenced sample: peripheral blood. The CDR3 region has the DNA TGTGCCAGCAGTCCCACGACAGGGGTGGCCGGGGAGCTGTTTTTT. This encodes CASSPTTGVAGELFF.